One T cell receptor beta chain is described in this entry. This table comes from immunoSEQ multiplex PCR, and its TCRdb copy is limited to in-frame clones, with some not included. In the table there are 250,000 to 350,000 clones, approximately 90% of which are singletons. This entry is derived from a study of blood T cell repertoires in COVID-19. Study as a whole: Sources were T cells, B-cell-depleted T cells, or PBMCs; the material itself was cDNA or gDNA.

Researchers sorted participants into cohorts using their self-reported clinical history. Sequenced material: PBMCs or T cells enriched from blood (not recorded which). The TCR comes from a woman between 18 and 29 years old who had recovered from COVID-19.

In DNA form, the CDR3 reads TGTGCCAGCAGTCGCGAACTCCCGGGACAGGGGCGCGGCTACACCTTC. As protein: CASSRELPGQGRGYTF. The V and J genes are TRBV6-2 or TRBV6-3 and TRBJ1-2; 10 bases are a match to TRBD1. The CDR3 contains 16 residues. The germline V gene has CDR1 MNHEY and CDR2 SVGEGT. V lost 5 bases, J lost 8 bases, and 14 bases stayed unmatched.